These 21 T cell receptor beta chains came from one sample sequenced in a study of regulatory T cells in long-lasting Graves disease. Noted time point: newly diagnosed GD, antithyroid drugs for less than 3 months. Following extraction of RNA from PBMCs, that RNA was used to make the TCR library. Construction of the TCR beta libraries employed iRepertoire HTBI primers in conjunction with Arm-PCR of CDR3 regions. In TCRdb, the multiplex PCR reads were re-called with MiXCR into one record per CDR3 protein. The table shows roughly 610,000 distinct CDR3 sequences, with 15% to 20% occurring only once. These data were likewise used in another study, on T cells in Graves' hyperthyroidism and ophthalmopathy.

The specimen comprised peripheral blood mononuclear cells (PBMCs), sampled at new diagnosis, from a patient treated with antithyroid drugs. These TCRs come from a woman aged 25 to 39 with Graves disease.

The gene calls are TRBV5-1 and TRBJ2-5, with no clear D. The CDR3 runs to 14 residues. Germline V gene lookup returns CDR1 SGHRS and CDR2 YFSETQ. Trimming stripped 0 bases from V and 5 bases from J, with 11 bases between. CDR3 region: CASSLESRTETQYF. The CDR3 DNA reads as TGCGCCAGCAGCTTGGAAAGTCGAACGGAGACCCAGTACTTC.

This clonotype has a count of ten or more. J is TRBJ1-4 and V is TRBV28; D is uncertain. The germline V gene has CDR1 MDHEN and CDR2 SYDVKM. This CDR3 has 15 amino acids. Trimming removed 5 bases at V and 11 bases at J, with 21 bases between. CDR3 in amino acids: CASSPSGSKNGKLFF. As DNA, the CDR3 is TGTGCCAGCAGTCCCTCCGGGTCAAAGAATGGGAAACTGTTTTTT.

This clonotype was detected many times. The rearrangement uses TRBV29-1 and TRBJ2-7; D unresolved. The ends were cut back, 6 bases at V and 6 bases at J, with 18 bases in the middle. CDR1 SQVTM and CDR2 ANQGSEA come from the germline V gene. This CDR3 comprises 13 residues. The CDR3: CSVLKTVSGEQYF. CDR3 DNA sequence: TGCAGCGTCCTTAAAACAGTCTCTGGCGAGCAGTACTTC.

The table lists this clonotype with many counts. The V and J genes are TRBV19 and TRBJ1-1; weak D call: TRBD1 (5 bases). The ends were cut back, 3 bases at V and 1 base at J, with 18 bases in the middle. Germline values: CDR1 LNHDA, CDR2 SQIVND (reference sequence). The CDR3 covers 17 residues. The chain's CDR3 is CASSMGLTRGANTEAFF. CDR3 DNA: TGTGCCAGTAGTATGGGACTGACGCGGGGCGCGAACACTGAAGCTTTCTTT.

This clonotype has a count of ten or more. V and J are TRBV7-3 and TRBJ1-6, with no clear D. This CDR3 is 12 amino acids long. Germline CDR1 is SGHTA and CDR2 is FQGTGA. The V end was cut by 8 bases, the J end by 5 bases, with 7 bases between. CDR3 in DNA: TGTGCCAGCGCTTTTAATAATTCACCCCTCCACTTT. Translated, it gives CASAFNNSPLHF.

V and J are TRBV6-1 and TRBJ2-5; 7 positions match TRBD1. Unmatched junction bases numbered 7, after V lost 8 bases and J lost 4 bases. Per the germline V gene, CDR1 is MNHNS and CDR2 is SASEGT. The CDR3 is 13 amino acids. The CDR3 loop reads CASRGQAGETQYF. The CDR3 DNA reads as TGTGCCAGCCGAGGACAGGCGGGAGAGACCCAGTACTTC.

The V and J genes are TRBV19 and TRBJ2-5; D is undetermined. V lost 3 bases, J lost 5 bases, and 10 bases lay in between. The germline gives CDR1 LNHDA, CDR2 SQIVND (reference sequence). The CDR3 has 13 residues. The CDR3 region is CASSITPRETQYF. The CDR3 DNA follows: TGTGCCAGTAGTATTACGCCCCGGGAGACCCAGTACTTC. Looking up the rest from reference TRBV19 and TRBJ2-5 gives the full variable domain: DGGITQSPKYLFRKEGQNVTLSCEQNLNHDAMYWYRQDPGQGLRLIYYSQIVNDFQKGDIAEGYSVSREKKESFPLTVTSAQKNPTAFYLCASSITPRETQYFGPGTRLLVL.

The CDR3 reads CASSYSGSSWNTEAFF. The CDR3 DNA reads as TGTGCCAGCAGTTACTCCGGCTCCTCATGGAACACTGAAGCTTTCTTT. V usage is TRBV2 and J usage is TRBJ1-1; D remains unclear. The V gene lost 5 bases and the J gene lost 1 base, with 17 bases spanning the gap. This CDR3 has 16 residues. Germline V gene data show CDR1 as SNHLY and CDR2 as FYNNEI.

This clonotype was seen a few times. The CDR3 loop is CASSFPESGSYEQYF. The CDR3 region has the DNA TGTGCCAGCAGCTTTCCGGAAAGCGGGAGTTACGAGCAGTACTTC. The V call is TRBV11-2, the J call TRBJ2-7, with TRBD2 matching over 8 bases. The CDR3 is made up of 15 amino acids. CDR1 is SGHAT and CDR2 is FQNNGV in the germline V gene. J was trimmed by 4 bases and V by 3 bases; bases with no gene match: 8.

The DNA of the CDR3 is TGCAGTGCTAGAGTTTCAGGGCCTAATTCACCCCTCCACTTT. This codes for CSARVSGPNSPLHF. The chain combines TRBV20-1 with TRBJ1-6; possibly TRBD1 for D (5 bases). CDR3 size: 14 residues. Germline V gene sequence: CDR1 DFQATT, CDR2 SNEGSKA (reference sequence). V lost 1 base and J 6 bases, leaving 10 bases between the germline ends.

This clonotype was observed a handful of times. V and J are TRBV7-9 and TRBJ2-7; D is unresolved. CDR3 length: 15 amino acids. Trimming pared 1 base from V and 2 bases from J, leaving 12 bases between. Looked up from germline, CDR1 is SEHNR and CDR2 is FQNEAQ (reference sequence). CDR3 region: CASSLGAGPPYEQYF. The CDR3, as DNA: TGTGCCAGCAGCTTAGGAGCAGGCCCACCCTACGAGCAGTACTTC.

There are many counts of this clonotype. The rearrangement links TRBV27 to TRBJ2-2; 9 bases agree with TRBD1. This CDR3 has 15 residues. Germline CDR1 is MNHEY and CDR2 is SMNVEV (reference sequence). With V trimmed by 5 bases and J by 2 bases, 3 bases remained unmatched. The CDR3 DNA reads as TGTGCCAGCAGTAAACAGGGGGCTAACACCGGGGAGCTGTTTTTT. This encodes CASSKQGANTGELFF.

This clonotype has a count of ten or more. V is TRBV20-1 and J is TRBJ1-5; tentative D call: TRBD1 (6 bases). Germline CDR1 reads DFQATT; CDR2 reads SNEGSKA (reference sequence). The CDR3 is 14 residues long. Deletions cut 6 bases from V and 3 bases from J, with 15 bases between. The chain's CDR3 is CSANKGQHNQPQHF. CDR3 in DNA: TGCAGTGCCAACAAAGGACAGCACAATCAGCCCCAGCATTTT.

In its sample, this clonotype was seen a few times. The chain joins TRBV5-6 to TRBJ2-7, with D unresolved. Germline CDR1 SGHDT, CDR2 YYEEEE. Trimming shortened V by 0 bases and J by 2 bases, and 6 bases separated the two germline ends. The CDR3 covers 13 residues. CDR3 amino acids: CASSLEKTYEQYF. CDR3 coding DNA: TGTGCCAGCAGCTTGGAGAAAACCTACGAGCAGTACTTC.

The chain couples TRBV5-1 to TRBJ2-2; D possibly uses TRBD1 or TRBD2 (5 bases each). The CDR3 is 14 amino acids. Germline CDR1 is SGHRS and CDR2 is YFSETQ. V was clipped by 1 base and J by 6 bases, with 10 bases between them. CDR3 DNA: TGCGCCAGCAGCTTGCCAGGGAGCTCCGGGGAGCTGTTTTTT. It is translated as CASSLPGSSGELFF.

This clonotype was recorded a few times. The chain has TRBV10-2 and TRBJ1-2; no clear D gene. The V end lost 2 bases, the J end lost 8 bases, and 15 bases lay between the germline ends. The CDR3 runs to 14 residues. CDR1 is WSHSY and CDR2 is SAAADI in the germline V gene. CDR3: CASSEMPDGTGYTF. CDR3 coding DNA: TGCGCCAGCAGTGAGATGCCGGACGGAACAGGCTACACCTTC.

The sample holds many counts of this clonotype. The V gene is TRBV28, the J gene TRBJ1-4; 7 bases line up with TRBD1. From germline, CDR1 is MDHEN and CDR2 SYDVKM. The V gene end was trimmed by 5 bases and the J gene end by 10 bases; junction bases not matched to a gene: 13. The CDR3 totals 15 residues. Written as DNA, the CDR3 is TGTGCCAGCAGTAGCCCTGACAGGGTGTATTCAAAACTGTTTTTT. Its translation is CASSSPDRVYSKLFF.

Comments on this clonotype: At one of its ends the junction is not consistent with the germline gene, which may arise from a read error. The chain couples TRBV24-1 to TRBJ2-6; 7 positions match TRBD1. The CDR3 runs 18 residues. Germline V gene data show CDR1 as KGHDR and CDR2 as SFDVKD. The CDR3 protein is CATSDFGQASSGTNVLTF. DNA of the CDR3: TGTGCCACCAGTGATTTTGGACAGGCGAGCTCTGGGACCAACGTCCTGACTTTC.

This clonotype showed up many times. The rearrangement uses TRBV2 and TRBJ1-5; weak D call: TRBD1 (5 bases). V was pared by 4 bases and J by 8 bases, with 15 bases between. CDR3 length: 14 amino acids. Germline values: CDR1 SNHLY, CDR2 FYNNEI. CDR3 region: CASSGDGTFKPQHF. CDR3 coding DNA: TGTGCCAGCAGTGGAGACGGGACCTTCAAGCCCCAGCATTTT.

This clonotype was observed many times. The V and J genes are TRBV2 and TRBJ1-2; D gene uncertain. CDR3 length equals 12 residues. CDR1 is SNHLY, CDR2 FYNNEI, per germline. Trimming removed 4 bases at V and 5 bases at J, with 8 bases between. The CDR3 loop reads CASSVFEYGYTF. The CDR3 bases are TGTGCCAGCAGTGTTTTCGAGTATGGCTACACCTTC.

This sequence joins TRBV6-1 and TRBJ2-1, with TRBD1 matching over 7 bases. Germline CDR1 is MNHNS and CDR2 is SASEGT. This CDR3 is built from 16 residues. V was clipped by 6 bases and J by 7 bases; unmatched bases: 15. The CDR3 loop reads CASRTVTALRGNEQFF. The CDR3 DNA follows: TGTGCCAGCAGGACCGTGACCGCTCTCAGGGGGAATGAGCAGTTCTTC.